What follows are 17 T cell receptor beta chains derived from one specimen sequenced in a study of OX40 agonist ivuxolimab in advanced cancers. The method was immunoSEQ multiplex PCR; TCRdb's version includes in-frame clones alone and lacks a portion of them. The sample contains around 85,000 clones, 91% of which appear only once. The material sequenced was CD4+ or CD8+ T cells sorted from blood, taken in a trial of the OX40 agonist ivuxolimab. These TCRs come from an adult with an advanced solid tumor such as melanoma, head and neck, liver or kidney cancer.

The gene calls are TRBV4-1 and TRBJ2-3, with D tentatively TRBD2 (5 bases). CDR1 and CDR2 from the germline V gene are MGHRA and YSYEKL. The CDR3 is 16 residues long. Deletions cut 0 bases from V and 6 bases from J, with 16 bases between. The CDR3 region has the DNA TGCGCCAGCAGCCAAGAGGGTGAGGGCACACAGGATACGCAGTATTTT. As protein: CASSQEGEGTQDTQYF.

For the CDR3, the DNA is TGTGCCTGGAGTTTCGGCTCCGGGACAGATACGCAGTATTTT. It translates to CAWSFGSGTDTQYF. The rearrangement joins TRBV30 to TRBJ2-3; D gene ambiguous. The length of the CDR3 is 14 residues. Germline lookup yields CDR1 GTSNPN and CDR2 SVGIG (reference sequence). V lost 2 bases, J lost 3 bases, and 12 bases lay in between.

The gene calls are TRBV7-9 and TRBJ1-1; 12 bases are shared with TRBD1. The length of the CDR3 is 17 residues. V shed 1 base and J 7 bases; nucleotides not matched to a gene: 10. From germline, CDR1 is SEHNR and CDR2 FQNEAQ (reference sequence). CDR3 sequence (DNA): TGTGCCAGCAGCTTAGTGTGGGGACAGGGGGCCGCCTATGAAGCTTTCTTT. This gives the protein CASSLVWGQGAAYEAFF.

This chain uses TRBV7-3 with TRBJ1-1; 8 bases are shared with TRBD1. Losses at the gene ends were 0 bases for V and 7 bases for J; bases not matched to a gene: 4. The CDR3 extends over 14 amino acids. In germline, CDR1 is SGHTA, CDR2 FQGTGA. The CDR3 nucleotides read TGTGCCAGCAGCTTAACCGGGGGGACAGGTGAAGCTTTCTTT. Translation: CASSLTGGTGEAFF. The variable domain in full, with the rest retrieved from reference TRBV7-3 and TRBJ1-1, is GAGVSQTPSNKVTEKGKYVELRCDPISGHTALYWYRQSLGQGPEFLIYFQGTGAADDSGLPNDRFFAVRPEGSVSTLKIQRTERGDSAVYLCASSLTGGTGEAFFGQGTRLTVV.

The chain is built from TRBV2 and TRBJ1-5; D remains unclear. There are 13 residues in the CDR3. CDR1 and CDR2 from the germline V gene are SNHLY and FYNNEI. With 1 base removed from V and 2 bases from J, the gap between germline ends came to 3 bases. The CDR3 DNA sequence: TGTGCCAGCAGTGAAGGTGGCAATCAGCCCCAGCATTTT. Translation: CASSEGGNQPQHF.

This sequence joins TRBV13 and TRBJ2-5; D is uncertain. The CDR3 runs 14 residues. The V end lost 4 bases, the J end lost 1 base, and 10 bases lay between the germline ends. Germline V lookup: CDR1 PRHDT, CDR2 FYEKMQ (reference sequence). The CDR3 sequence: CASSSAGTQETQYF. The CDR3 nucleotides are TGTGCCAGCAGCTCGGCAGGCACCCAAGAGACCCAGTACTTC. Supplemented by reference TRBV13 and TRBJ2-5, the full variable domain reads AAGVIQSPRHLIKEKRETATLKCYPIPRHDTVYWYQQGPGQDPQFLISFYEKMQSDKGSIPDRFSAQQFSDYHSELNMSSLELGDSALYFCASSSAGTQETQYFGPGTRLLVL.

The chain has TRBV25-1 and TRBJ1-2; 7 nucleotides line up with TRBD1. The CDR3 totals 13 residues. With 8 bases clipped from V and 4 bases from J, the junction kept 7 bases outside the gene matches. Germline assignment: CDR1 MGHDK and CDR2 SYGVNS. The CDR3 DNA reads TGTGCCAGCCGACCGACAGGGATCTATGGCTACACCTTC. It is translated as CASRPTGIYGYTF.

This chain connects TRBV10-3 to TRBJ2-1; D gene unclear. In germline, CDR1 is ENHRY, CDR2 SYGVKD. V was trimmed by 4 bases and J by 1 base, leaving 11 bases between them. The CDR3 covers 15 residues. Here the CDR3 reads CAISAESGSYNEQFF. CDR3 bases: TGTGCCATCAGTGCCGAATCGGGTTCCTACAATGAGCAGTTCTTC.

This clone showed up just once. The chain carries TRBV30 and TRBJ2-1; TRBD2 matches at 9 bases. Germline V lookup: CDR1 GTSNPN, CDR2 SVGIG (reference sequence). J was trimmed by 5 bases and V by 2 bases; bases with no gene match: 4. The CDR3 extends over 14 amino acids. The CDR3 DNA reads as TGTGCCTGGAGTCTGCTAGCGGGGAACAATGAGCAGTTCTTC. Protein: CAWSLLAGNNEQFF.

The V and J genes are TRBV28 and TRBJ2-1, with 7 nucleotides matching TRBD2. This CDR3 region has 14 residues. Germline V gives CDR1 MDHEN, CDR2 SYDVKM. The DNA of the CDR3 is TGTGCTGGGGCTAGCGGTTTGTCCTACAATGAGCAGTTCTTC. The encoded protein is CAGASGLSYNEQFF.

The chain employs TRBV30 and TRBJ2-7, with D possibly being TRBD1 or TRBD2 (6 bases each). The CDR3 length is 12 residues. Germline values: CDR1 GTSNPN, CDR2 SVGIG (reference sequence). Trimming took 2 bases from V and 6 from J, leaving 11 bases between them. The CDR3 loop is CAWSPRGGEQYF. DNA for the CDR3: TGTGCCTGGAGTCCCAGGGGAGGCGAGCAGTACTTC.

V gene TRBV30 combines with J gene TRBJ2-1; 12 bases are a match to TRBD2. Germline trimming cut 4 bases from V and 3 bases from J; bases unmatched to any gene: 4. CDR3 length: 15 amino acids. Germline loops: CDR1 GTSNPN, CDR2 SVGIG (reference sequence). This chain's CDR3 is CAWNGLAGNYNEQFF. The CDR3 DNA follows: TGTGCCTGGAACGGACTAGCGGGGAACTACAATGAGCAGTTCTTC.

The chain combines TRBV30 with TRBJ2-5; no reliable D call. Deletions cut 1 base from V and 3 bases from J, with 6 bases between. The CDR3 is 12 amino acids. Germline loops: CDR1 GTSNPN, CDR2 SVGIG (reference sequence). CDR3 sequence reads: CAWSDLEETQYF. CDR3 DNA: TGTGCCTGGAGTGATCTAGAAGAGACCCAGTACTTC.

The chain uses TRBV5-1 and TRBJ1-1; 11 nucleotides line up with TRBD1. V was clipped by 4 bases and J by 5 bases; unmatched bases: 7. CDR1 and CDR2 from the germline V gene are SGHRS and YFSETQ. The CDR3 consists of 15 residues. For the CDR3, the DNA is TGCGCCAGCAGCATCGGGACAGGGGGTTATACTGAAGCTTTCTTT. This gives the protein CASSIGTGGYTEAFF.

The genes are TRBV28 and TRBJ1-2, with 7 bases that match TRBD1. The CDR3 consists of 14 residues. Unmatched junction bases numbered 11, after V lost 7 bases and J lost 6 bases. The germline CDR1 and CDR2 sequences are MDHEN and SYDVKM. The CDR3 region is CASTPPLGGDGYTF. For the CDR3, the DNA is TGTGCCAGCACTCCCCCCCTAGGGGGCGATGGCTACACCTTC.

The CDR3 loop reads CASGRALGEQFF. The CDR3 DNA follows: TGTGCCAGCGGGAGGGCCCTCGGGGAGCAGTTCTTC. This chain links TRBV27 with TRBJ2-1; TRBD2 matches at 7 bases. CDR1 and CDR2 from the germline V gene are MNHEY and SMNVEV (reference sequence). The ends lost 8 bases at V and 10 bases at J; junction bases unmatched: 8. This CDR3 region has 12 residues.

The chain uses TRBV16 and TRBJ1-6; D is unclear. The CDR3 spans 16 residues. Germline V lookup: CDR1 KGHSY, CDR2 FQNENV. Trimming removed 0 bases at V and 13 bases at J, with 19 bases between. DNA of the CDR3: TGTGCCAGCAGCCAATCATACGCCACGGGCCCTAGGCCCCTCCACTTT. It codes for CASSQSYATGPRPLHF. Filled out from reference TRBV16 and TRBJ1-6, the complete variable domain reads GEEVAQTPKHLVRGEGQKAKLYCAPIKGHSYVFWYQQVLKNEFKFLISFQNENVFDETGMPKERFSAKCLPNSPCSLEIQATKLEDSAVYFCASSQSYATGPRPLHFGNGTRLTVT.